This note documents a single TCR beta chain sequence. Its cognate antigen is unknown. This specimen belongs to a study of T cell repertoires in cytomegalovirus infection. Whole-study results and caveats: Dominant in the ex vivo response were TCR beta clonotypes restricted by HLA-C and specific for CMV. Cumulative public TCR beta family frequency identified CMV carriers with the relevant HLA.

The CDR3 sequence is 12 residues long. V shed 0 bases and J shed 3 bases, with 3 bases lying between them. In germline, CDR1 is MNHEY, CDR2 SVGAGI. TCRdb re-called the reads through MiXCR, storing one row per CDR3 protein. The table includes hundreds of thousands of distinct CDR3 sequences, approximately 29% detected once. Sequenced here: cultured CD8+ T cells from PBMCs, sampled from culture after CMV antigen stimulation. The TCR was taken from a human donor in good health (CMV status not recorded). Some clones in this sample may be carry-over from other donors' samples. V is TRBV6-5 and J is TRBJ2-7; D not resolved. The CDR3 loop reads CASSYSNYEQYF. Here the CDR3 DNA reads TGTGCCAGCAGTTACTCTAACTACGAGCAGTACTTC.